This T cell receptor (beta chain) was identified during a study of shared clonotypes between healthy human individuals. General study results and limits: Larger richness was generally estimated for naive than memory subsets.

CDR3 length: 15 amino acids. Germline CDR1 MNHEY, CDR2 SMNVEV (reference sequence). V gave up 6 bases and J gave up 8 bases; unmatched junction bases: 13. For this clone: Its specificity is unknown.

The assay was immunoSEQ multiplex PCR, and TCRdb's table has in-frame clones only and misses some. The table has about 1.1 million clones, approximately 77% seen once. This receptor was identified in a man between 18 and 35 years old in good health. Some clones in this sample may be carry-over from other donors' samples. V is TRBV27 and J is TRBJ2-3; 8 nucleotides align to TRBD2. The sample was memory CD4+ T cells from PBMCs. Subset denoted: CD45RA-negative fraction. CDR3: CASSRTSTGLATQYF. The CDR3 DNA sequence: TGTGCCAGCAGCAGGACTAGCACCGGCCTTGCTACGCAGTATTTT.